The clone carrying this TCR beta chain occurred a few times. The target antigen is unknown. All the people who gave samples were healthy bone marrow donors. This sample was included in a study of cytomegalovirus exposure and HLA in healthy donors. Study details: Of around 400 genotyped donors, 80% to 85% grouped in the Caucasian-associated ancestry cluster. Whole-study findings and limits: Apart from CMV serostatus, no immune exposure information was available.

Primers for the PCR totalled 60 Vbeta and 13 Jbeta. Sequenced by immunoSEQ multiplex PCR; TCRdb stores in-frame clones only, minus some. The sample has over 85,000 clones, around 73% seen once; the top ten hold around 3.2%. Germline CDR1 SGHVS, CDR2 FNYEAQ. The CDR3 runs to 16 residues. V was pared by 3 bases and J by 6 bases, with 21 bases between. V and J are TRBV7-6 and TRBJ2-7, with a possible D match to TRBD2 (7 bases). The source of this sequence is a man in his forties in good health and CMV-seronegative. Sequenced input: PBMCs. CDR3 sequence reads: CASSLCSGGRPCEQYF. CDR3 bases: TGTGCCAGCAGCTTGTGTTCGGGGGGCAGACCCTGCGAGCAGTACTTC.